These 23 T cell receptor beta chains originate from one sample sequenced in a study of cytomegalovirus exposure and HLA in healthy donors. It was with 60 Vbeta and 13 Jbeta primers that the PCR ran. Repertoires were generated with immunoSEQ multiplex PCR, while TCRdb's copy carries only in-frame clones and drops some. In all, the sample yields about 120,000 clones. Sequences were obtained from PBMCs. Receptors originate from a man aged 18 to 29 in good health and CMV-seronegative.

The V gene is TRBV6-6, the J gene TRBJ2-3; D is ambiguous. This CDR3 has 13 amino acids. Germline-derived CDR1 and CDR2 are MNHNY and SVGAGI (reference sequence). V dropped 6 bases and J dropped 0 bases, with 7 bases sitting between them. Here the CDR3 DNA reads TGTGCCAGCAGCACTTACAGCACAGATACGCAGTATTTT. Protein sequence: CASSTYSTDTQYF.

The rearrangement links TRBV13 to TRBJ2-7; 8 bases align to TRBD1. The J segment lost 2 bases and the V segment lost 0 bases, leaving 3 bases of the junction unmatched. Germline lookup yields CDR1 PRHDT and CDR2 FYEKMQ (reference sequence). This CDR3 is built from 15 residues. The CDR3 loop is CASSLGGTGAYEQYF. The DNA of the CDR3 is TGTGCCAGCAGCTTAGGCGGGACAGGCGCCTACGAGCAGTACTTC. Looking up the rest from reference TRBV13 and TRBJ2-7 gives the full variable domain: AAGVIQSPRHLIKEKRETATLKCYPIPRHDTVYWYQQGPGQDPQFLISFYEKMQSDKGSIPDRFSAQQFSDYHSELNMSSLELGDSALYFCASSLGGTGAYEQYFGPGTRLTVT.

This rearrangement joins TRBV9 to TRBJ2-1; TRBD2 is a possible D gene (7 bases). Germline CDR1 reads SGDLS; CDR2 reads YYNGEE. The CDR3 extends over 15 amino acids. V lost 4 bases, J lost 8 bases, and 19 bases lay in between. In nucleotides, the CDR3 is TGTGCCAGCAGCCCTAGGGGGGGATCGGATGATGAGCAGTTCTTC. This sequence encodes CASSPRGGSDDEQFF.

The chain combines TRBV9 with TRBJ1-2, with D perhaps TRBD1 (6 bases). This CDR3 comprises 14 residues. V lost 3 bases and J 2 bases, leaving 11 bases between the germline ends. Looked up from germline, CDR1 is SGDLS and CDR2 is YYNGEE. The CDR3 DNA reads TGTGCCAGCAGCGGGGACACAGTGAACTATGGCTACACCTTC. Its translation is CASSGDTVNYGYTF.

The chain carries TRBV25-1 and TRBJ2-7; TRBD2 matches 15 bases. Germline CDR1 MGHDK, CDR2 SYGVNS. V trimming: 1 base; J trimming: 4 bases; junction bases outside the gene matches: 8. This CDR3 comprises 18 residues. CDR3 sequence: CASSESPGLAGGPYEQYF. CDR3 nucleotides: TGTGCCAGCAGTGAATCTCCCGGACTAGCGGGAGGGCCATACGAGCAGTACTTC.

The CDR3 is CASSPQGRVRGTFF. The CDR3 region has the DNA TGTGCCAGCAGTCCTCAGGGGCGGGTTCGAGGAACTTTCTTT. This chain links TRBV6-5 with TRBJ1-1, with a weak D call TRBD1 (6 bases). Trimming left V 5 bases short and J 12 bases short, with 22 bases between. Per germline, CDR1 MNHEY and CDR2 SVGAGI. The CDR3 spans 14 residues.

The rearrangement uses TRBV19 and TRBJ2-2, with 8 positions matching TRBD2. CDR3 length: 16 amino acids. With 4 bases clipped from V and 6 bases from J, the junction kept 10 bases outside the gene matches. Germline V CDR1 and CDR2: LNHDA, SQIVND (reference sequence). CDR3: CASSTGGLVNPGELFF. In DNA, the CDR3 is TGTGCCAGTAGTACGGGGGGACTAGTTAATCCCGGGGAGCTGTTTTTT.

The V and J genes are TRBV28 and TRBJ1-2; a possible D gene is TRBD1 (5 bases). This CDR3 spans 13 amino acids. V gave up 8 bases and J gave up 0 bases, with 10 bases separating them. Germline V gene sequence: CDR1 MDHEN, CDR2 SYDVKM. DNA for the CDR3: TGTGCCAGCGGACATCTAGCTAACTATGGCTACACCTTC. This sequence encodes CASGHLANYGYTF.

The chain is built from TRBV6-5 and TRBJ2-5; 8 bases agree with TRBD1. The last part of the DNA fits TRBJ2-7 better; the J call may be wrong. Germline V CDR1 and CDR2: MNHEY, SVGAGI. CDR3 length: 16 residues. The CDR3 region is CASSFKSRGLTYEQYF. The CDR3 DNA reads as TGTGCCAGCAGTTTCAAATCCAGGGGGCTGACCTACGAGCAGTACTTC.

The genes are TRBV7-8 and TRBJ2-7, with a possible D match to TRBD1 (6 bases). V was shortened by 5 bases and J by 2 bases, with 13 bases between the two germline ends. This CDR3 has 14 amino acids. Germline V gene sequence: CDR1 SGHVS, CDR2 FQNEAQ. The CDR3: CASSLGTTAYEQYF. For the CDR3, the DNA is TGTGCCAGCAGCCTGGGGACAACTGCCTACGAGCAGTACTTC. The variable domain in full, with the rest retrieved from reference TRBV7-8 and TRBJ2-7, is GAGVSQSPRYKVAKRGQDVALRCDPISGHVSLFWYQQALGQGPEFLTYFQNEAQLDKSGLPSDRFFAERPEGSVSTLKIQRTQQEDSAVYLCASSLGTTAYEQYFGPGTRLTVT.

The chain recombines TRBV5-6 with TRBJ1-2; perhaps TRBD1 as D (5 bases). Trimming took off 2 bases at V and 3 bases at J, with 11 bases between the two ends. CDR3 length: 14 amino acids. CDR1 and CDR2 (germline): SGHDT, YYEEEE. CDR3 sequence: CASSFQGRDYGYTF. Written as DNA, the CDR3 is TGTGCCAGCAGCTTTCAGGGTAGAGACTATGGCTACACCTTC. The whole variable domain, remainder taken from reference TRBV5-6 and TRBJ1-2, is DAGVTQSPTHLIKTRGQQVTLRCSPKSGHDTVSWYQQALGQGPQFIFQYYEEEERQRGNFPDRFSGHQFPNYSSELNVNALLLGDSALYLCASSFQGRDYGYTFGSGTRLTVV.

This sequence joins TRBV5-4 and TRBJ1-6; 8 bases are shared with TRBD1. The junction had 5 bases not matched to a gene; V was cut back by 4 bases and J by 5 bases. CDR3 length: 15 amino acids. Germline V gene lookup returns CDR1 SGHNT and CDR2 YYREEE (reference sequence). CDR3 region: CASSTRQGHNSPLHF. DNA of the CDR3: TGTGCCAGCAGCACAAGACAGGGGCATAATTCACCCCTCCACTTT. Complete variable domain (other parts from reference TRBV5-4 and TRBJ1-6): ETGVTQSPTHLIKTRGQQVTLRCSSQSGHNTVSWYQQALGQGPQFIFQYYREEENGRGNFPPRFSGLQFPNYSSELNVNALELDDSALYLCASSTRQGHNSPLHFGNGTRLTVT.

V is TRBV2 and J is TRBJ2-5, with TRBD2 identical over 10 bases. Trimming took 3 bases from V and 7 from J; bases not matched to a gene: 8. Germline V gene data show CDR1 as SNHLY and CDR2 as FYNNEI. This CDR3 has 15 amino acids. CDR3 bases: TGTGCCAGCAGTGATCTTAGCGGGGGGCCTGGGACCCAGTACTTC. It yields the protein CASSDLSGGPGTQYF.

The chain combines TRBV5-4 with TRBJ2-1; 14 bases line up with TRBD2. Germline CDR1 SGHNT, CDR2 YYREEE (reference sequence). CDR3 size: 18 residues. The junction had 9 bases not matched to a gene; V was cut back by 0 bases and J by 7 bases. The DNA of the CDR3 is TGTGCCAGCAGCTTGGGAGGAGGGACTAGCGGGGGTAAGAATGAGCAGTTCTTC. It codes for CASSLGGGTSGGKNEQFF.

The gene calls are TRBV6-6 and TRBJ1-6, with TRBD1 matching over 8 bases. Germline V CDR1 and CDR2: MNHNY, SVGAGI (reference sequence). The CDR3 consists of 14 residues. The junction had 8 bases not matched to a gene; V was cut back by 6 bases and J by 10 bases. CDR3 protein: CASRPPGGGSPLHF. In nucleotides, the CDR3 is TGTGCCAGCAGGCCGCCAGGGGGCGGATCACCCCTCCACTTT.

The V call is TRBV5-1, the J call TRBJ2-1; 9 bases agree with TRBD1. The CDR3 totals 16 residues. V shed 3 bases, J shed 8 bases, and the junction held 12 bases outside the gene matches. Germline V gene lookup returns CDR1 SGHRS and CDR2 YFSETQ. The CDR3 bases are TGCGCCAGCAGCTGGGGGACAGGGACCTCTCTGGATGAGCAGTTCTTC. Its translation is CASSWGTGTSLDEQFF.

This rearrangement joins TRBV28 to TRBJ2-2; 7 bases line up with TRBD2. Germline CDR1 MDHEN, CDR2 SYDVKM. The V gene end was trimmed by 7 bases and the J gene end by 5 bases; junction bases not matched to a gene: 10. The CDR3 runs 15 residues. The CDR3 reads CASKTGGGDTGELFF. The CDR3 coding sequence is TGTGCCAGCAAGACGGGGGGAGGAGATACCGGGGAGCTGTTTTTT.

The rearrangement uses TRBV7-3 and TRBJ2-2; D may be TRBD2 (7 bases). V was pared by 1 base and J by 5 bases, with 20 bases between. CDR3 length equals 18 residues. Germline values: CDR1 SGHTA, CDR2 FQGTGA. CDR3 loop: CASSLKLGGAQKTGELFF. Here the CDR3 DNA reads TGTGCCAGCAGCTTAAAACTAGGGGGGGCACAAAAAACCGGGGAGCTGTTTTTT.

The V gene is TRBV28, the J gene TRBJ2-2, with 9 bases aligning to TRBD2. V lost 6 bases to trimming and J lost 0 bases; unmatched junction nucleotides: 2. The CDR3 is made up of 15 amino acids. Germline-derived CDR1 and CDR2 are MDHEN and SYDVKM. The CDR3 nucleotides read TGTGCCAGCAGGGTAGCGGGAGCGAACACCGGGGAGCTGTTTTTT. It codes for CASRVAGANTGELFF. Full variable domain (rest looked up from reference TRBV28 and TRBJ2-2): DVKVTQSSRYLVKRTGEKVFLECVQDMDHENMFWYRQDPGLGLRLIYFSYDVKMKEKGDIPEGYSVSREKKERFSLILESASTNQTSMYLCASRVAGANTGELFFGEGSRLTVL.

This sequence joins TRBV28 and TRBJ2-7; D is undetermined. This CDR3 region has 12 residues. Germline V gene data show CDR1 as MDHEN and CDR2 as SYDVKM. V lost 5 bases to trimming and J lost 4 bases, with 9 bases between them. The CDR3 nucleotides are TGTGCCAGCAGTCTCTCTCGGTACGAGCAGTACTTC. This encodes CASSLSRYEQYF.

The V gene is TRBV14, the J gene TRBJ2-2; TRBD1 matches 7 bases. Trimming removed 1 base from V and 0 bases from J; junction bases left unmatched: 5. The CDR3 is 17 amino acids. Germline CDR1 SGHDN, CDR2 FVKESK. In DNA form, the CDR3 reads TGTGCCAGCAGCCAAGGGGACAGTTTCGCGAACACCGGGGAGCTGTTTTTT. Its translation: CASSQGDSFANTGELFF.

This chain joins TRBV9 and TRBJ2-2; 16 bases align to TRBD2. V lost 2 bases, J lost 7 bases, and 2 bases stayed unmatched. CDR1 and CDR2 from the germline V gene are SGDLS and YYNGEE. The CDR3 runs to 16 residues. The CDR3 sequence: CASSVGLAGGDGELFF. DNA of the CDR3: TGTGCCAGCAGCGTGGGACTAGCGGGAGGGGACGGGGAGCTGTTTTTT.

DNA of the CDR3: TGTGCCAGCAGTTACTCACCTAGCGGGGGGTCCTACGAGCAGTACTTC. Translated: CASSYSPSGGSYEQYF. The V gene is TRBV6-6, the J gene TRBJ2-7; 11 bases line up with TRBD2. The V gene end was trimmed by 0 bases and the J gene end by 1 base; junction bases not matched to a gene: 2. CDR1 MNHNY and CDR2 SVGAGI come from the germline V gene (reference sequence). The CDR3 loop spans 16 amino acids.